Sequencing of this TCR beta chain was carried out in a study of blood T cells in healthy people across ages (dated by TCRdb to 2014 to 2015). In terms of the full investigation: In model experiments, template switching captured roughly one uniquely barcoded TCR beta cDNA molecule for every two T cells. To track age-related changes in TCR beta repertoire diversity, the study relied on deep sequencing normalized with unique cDNA molecular identifiers. Four age groups were formed from the donors: young (average 16 years), middle-aged (approximately 39), aged (over 55) and long-lived (less than 85). To avoid experimental bias, donors of different ages were distributed randomly across sequencing lanes. The study analyzed two additional independent replicas of 1 million unique cDNA reads from the same blood draw for two donors, one aged 18 to 29 and one aged 80 or older. Summary of the overall study and its limitations: Because the CMV infection status of the donors was unknown, age-related changes in expanded clonotypes may potentially have been confounded. A strong correlation was found between observed TCR beta diversity and the percentage of naive T cells measured by flow cytometry. Observed TCR beta diversity per million T cells fell roughly linearly with age, and a significant reduction was already apparent by age roughly 40. Since profiling was done on bulk unsorted PBMCs, naive and antigen-experienced compartments could not be conclusively compared. Estimates of total diversity based on one million sequenced T cells were regarded as lower bounds and as underestimates. Compared with the aged group, more naive CD4+ T cells, fewer expanded clones and increased TCR diversity were shown by the long-lived group, suggesting age selection.

For CDR1 and CDR2, the germline V gene lists MDHEN and SYDVKM. The CDR3 runs 13 amino acids, cysteine and phenylalanine included. The read is trimmed to its CDR3 DNA, 39 bases read in frame from base 1. Between the V and J ends, shortened by 4 bases and 9 bases respectively, the junction contains 13 bases. Libraries were constructed by 5' RACE. Sequenced using an Illumina HiSeq 2500. The second PCR ran for about 6 to 11 cycles and used a J-beta primer mix along with a sample-barcoded 5' primer. Each TCR beta cDNA molecule received a unique molecular identifier from a template-switch 5' adaptor carrying 12 random nucleotides. Each sample yielded at least 2.5 million CDR3-containing paired-end reads. The Mint cDNA synthesis kit, primed by a TRBC-specific oligonucleotide, was used to synthesize first-strand cDNA from all RNA. After uracil-DNA glycosylase treatment, a first 18-cycle PCR used universal primers M1SS and BC2_uni_R on all cDNA. Per the source publication's procedure: For normalization, 1 million high-quality reads, each with a distinct molecular identifier, were randomly selected from each sample. Instead of being binned into consensus sequences, reads that shared molecular identifiers were thrown out. CDR3 identification, clonotype clustering and error correction used MiTCR with a Q25 quality threshold and the strictest error-elimination algorithm. A nonparametric unseen species model using Euler transformation provided a lower-bound estimate of total TCR beta diversity. Using fastp at Q25 and MiXCR, TCRdb reprocessed the public reads and kept productive beta chains. Every CDR3 protein is listed once, alongside the most common genes and DNA of its rows. The V and J calls and clone size come from TCRdb's table, not from the authors' own analysis. This sample lists around 990,000 distinct CDR3 sequences; less than 45% were detected once. Approximately 14% of the sample belongs to the ten largest clones.

Systemically healthy Caucasian individuals from Russia, around 38 in total and aged roughly 6 to 100 years, were included as donors. Each donor gave 8.5 to 10 milliliters of peripheral blood, collected into EDTA-treated Vacutainer tubes. Ficoll-Paque density-gradient centrifugation was used to isolate PBMCs, with at least 7 million per sample. Total RNA was extracted from PBMCs with Trizol reagent, with at least 5.5 micrograms obtained per sample. Naive CD45RAhigh/CD27high T cell percentages were measured by flow cytometry on a PBMC aliquot from every donor. This clonotype was picked up a small number of times. No cognate antigen has been identified for it. One base away there is no much larger clone; base qualities are not given.

This chain joins TRBV28 to TRBJ1-5; too little of a D gene remains to name it. Sequencing input: blood. The receptor was isolated from a man aged 18 to 29 in good health. The sequence in DNA is TGTGCCAGCAGTTCCGAAACCCATCGGCCCCAGCATTTT. This translates into CASSSETHRPQHF.